The present TCR beta chain was sequenced within a study of blood T cell repertoires in COVID-19. Looking at the study overall: Spain, Italy and the United States supplied samples that represented acute and convalescent COVID-19. From T cells, B-cell-depleted T cells, or PBMCs came the material, which was cDNA or gDNA.

TCRdb keeps only in-frame clones here, not all; method: immunoSEQ multiplex PCR. In the table there are approximately 200,000 clones, around 85% of which are singletons. The V gene lost 3 bases and the J gene lost 4 bases, with 18 bases spanning the gap. The CDR3 runs to 17 residues. CDR1 LNHDA and CDR2 SQIVND come from the germline V gene (reference sequence). The chain has TRBV19 and TRBJ1-4; unclear D gene. The sequenced sample was peripheral blood. This receptor was obtained from a person between 65 and 80 years old with COVID-19, enrolled during active disease. In nucleotides, the CDR3 is TGTGCCAGTAGTATTGTTGCAGCCCGCTCGGGTAATGAAAAACTGTTTTTT. This encodes CASSIVAARSGNEKLFF.